Presented here are 16 T cell receptor beta chains from one specimen sequenced in a study of CD8+ T cells in alopecia areata. Following extraction, RNA underwent reverse transcription to cDNA, which served as the sequencing template. Sequencing was performed with immunoSEQ multiplex PCR; in TCRdb, only in-frame clones are kept and a portion is missing. The table lists some 130,000 clones, about 60% of them singletons, with 5% to 7.5% in the top ten. Sequenced here: CD4+ T cells sorted from blood, sampled at week 0. Source of these receptors: a human donor with alopecia areata.

The gene calls are TRBV2 and TRBJ2-5, with D perhaps being TRBD1 or TRBD2 (5 bases each). Trimming shortened V by 10 bases and J by 3 bases, and 15 bases separated the two germline ends. The CDR3 has 13 residues. The V gene's germline CDR1 is SNHLY and CDR2 FYNNEI. The CDR3 DNA reads as TGTGCCATCCCAGAGGGGCTGAAAGAGACCCAGTACTTC. It yields the protein CAIPEGLKETQYF. Based on the CDR3 plus reference TRBV2 and TRBJ2-5, the full variable domain is EPEVTQTPSHQVTQMGQEVILRCVPISNHLYFYWYRQILGQKVEFLVSFYNNEISEKSEIFDDQFSVERPDGSNFTLKIRSTKLEDSAMYFCAIPEGLKETQYFGPGTRLLVL.

This clone was picked up a small number of times. The gene calls are TRBV30 and TRBJ2-7; TRBD1 matches 8 bases. This CDR3 region has 15 residues. Per germline, CDR1 GTSNPN and CDR2 SVGIG (reference sequence). Trimming removed 0 bases from V and 5 bases from J; junction bases left unmatched: 9. CDR3 in DNA: TGTGCCTGGAGTGTACTCGGGACAGGACCTAACGAGCAGTACTTC. Encoded protein: CAWSVLGTGPNEQYF.

This clone came up once. The V gene is TRBV6-1, the J gene TRBJ2-1; 9 bases are shared with TRBD2. The CDR3 consists of 17 residues. V shed 2 bases, J shed 5 bases, and the junction held 10 bases outside the gene matches. Germline assignment: CDR1 MNHNS and CDR2 SASEGT. CDR3: CASSERSGGPPNNEQFF. The DNA for the CDR3 is TGTGCCAGCAGTGAAAGAAGCGGGGGGCCCCCCAACAATGAGCAGTTCTTC.

J is TRBJ1-2 and V is TRBV30, with D uncertain. CDR1 and CDR2 (germline): GTSNPN, SVGIG (reference sequence). The V end was cut by 5 bases, the J end by 3 bases, with 13 bases between. This CDR3 is built from 13 residues. The CDR3 nucleotides read TGTGCCTGGGGCCTCCGGGCCGACTATGGCTACACCTTC. Protein product: CAWGLRADYGYTF.

This clone was detected a few times. V is TRBV6-5 and J is TRBJ1-1; the D is unclear. The germline V gene has CDR1 MNHEY and CDR2 SVGAGI. Trimming removed 2 bases at V and 8 bases at J, with 15 bases between. This CDR3 has 14 residues. In DNA form, the CDR3 reads TGTGCCAGCAGTTACGGGTGGGCAGCCCGAGAAGCTTTCTTT. As protein: CASSYGWAAREAFF.

This rearrangement joins TRBV7-2 to TRBJ1-5; D is unclear. With 3 bases removed from V and 4 bases from J, the gap between germline ends came to 7 bases. Germline assignment: CDR1 SGHTA and CDR2 FQGNSA. This CDR3 comprises 13 residues. The CDR3: CASSFLGNQPQHF. The DNA for the CDR3 is TGTGCCAGCAGCTTTCTTGGGAATCAGCCCCAGCATTTT.

This clone was detected only once. The chain couples TRBV7-9 to TRBJ2-7; TRBD1 matches 7 bases. V lost 0 bases, J lost 9 bases, and 8 bases stayed unmatched. This CDR3 region has 14 residues. The germline CDR1 and CDR2 sequences are SEHNR and FQNEAQ (reference sequence). For the CDR3, the DNA is TGTGCCAGCAGCTTAGCAGGGACAGACTTGCCGCAGTACTTC. Its protein is CASSLAGTDLPQYF. The complete variable domain, with remaining parts taken from reference TRBV7-9 and TRBJ2-7, reads DTGVSQNPRHKITKRGQNVTFRCDPISEHNRLYWYRQTLGQGPEFLTYFQNEAQLEKSRLLSDRFSAERPKGSFSTLEIQRTEQGDSAMYLCASSLAGTDLPQYFGPGTRLTVT.

The table lists this clone with a few counts. The chain recombines TRBV7-9 with TRBJ2-1; either TRBD1 or TRBD2 may supply D (5 bases each). There are 13 residues in the CDR3. V gave up 1 base and J gave up 6 bases, with 7 bases separating them. Per germline, CDR1 SEHNR and CDR2 FQNEAQ (reference sequence). This CDR3 is CASSLGGSNEQFF. In DNA form, the CDR3 reads TGTGCCAGCAGCTTAGGGGGGTCCAATGAGCAGTTCTTC.

The V and J genes are TRBV30 and TRBJ1-1; no definite D call. The CDR3 is made up of 15 amino acids. Germline V gene data show CDR1 as GTSNPN and CDR2 as SVGIG (reference sequence). V lost 0 bases, J lost 1 base, and 12 bases lay in between. The CDR3 is CAWSVLVGGNTEAFF. The CDR3 nucleotides read TGTGCCTGGAGTGTACTAGTAGGAGGGAACACTGAAGCTTTCTTT.

This clone has only a few counts. This chain uses TRBV4-2 with TRBJ2-5; D is perhaps TRBD1 or TRBD2 (5 bases each). Trimming shortened V by 8 bases and J by 1 base, and 14 bases separated the two germline ends. The germline V gene has CDR1 LGHNA and CDR2 YNFKEQ. The CDR3 runs to 14 residues. The DNA for the CDR3 is TGTGCCAGCGCGATCGAGGGACGCCAAGAGACCCAGTACTTC. Translating gives CASAIEGRQETQYF.

About this clone itself: Sequence at one end of the junction differs from germline and may be a read error. The V and J genes are TRBV6-5 and TRBJ2-7; 7 bases map to TRBD2. The CDR3 length is 13 residues. From germline, CDR1 is MNHEY and CDR2 SVGAGI. This CDR3 is CASSYDGGGSPWF. The CDR3 DNA reads TGTGCCAGCAGTTACGATGGGGGGGGATCACCCTGGTTC.

The V gene is TRBV15, the J gene TRBJ1-4, with D hard to call. The CDR3 is 16 amino acids. Trimming took off 0 bases at V and 10 bases at J, with 18 bases between the two ends. Germline assignment: CDR1 LNHNV and CDR2 YYDKDF (reference sequence). As DNA, the CDR3 is TGTGCCACCAGCAGAGATACAGCACCCTCACGGGGAAAACTGTTTTTT. Its translation is CATSRDTAPSRGKLFF.

The J gene is TRBJ1-2, the V gene TRBV5-1, with 7 bases aligning to TRBD1. The CDR3 has 15 amino acids. V was clipped by 4 bases and J by 3 bases; unmatched bases: 9. CDR1 is SGHRS and CDR2 is YFSETQ in the germline V gene. The CDR3 DNA sequence: TGCGCCAGCAGCAGAGGACAGGCAGGTGACTATGGCTACACCTTC. Amino acids: CASSRGQAGDYGYTF.

J is TRBJ2-5 and V is TRBV29-1; TRBD2 might be the D (6 bases). V lost 0 bases to trimming and J lost 4 bases, with 27 bases between them. This CDR3 is 19 amino acids long. The V gene's germline CDR1 is SQVTM and CDR2 ANQGSEA. CDR3 in amino acids: CSVEDPINKFGGITETQYF. CDR3 nucleotides: TGCAGCGTTGAAGACCCGATTAACAAATTTGGGGGGATAACAGAGACCCAGTACTTC.

This clone has more than one count but fewer than ten. The chain recombines TRBV29-1 with TRBJ2-7; D not resolved. Looked up from germline, CDR1 is SQVTM and CDR2 is ANQGSEA. This CDR3 has 12 amino acids. V was pared by 5 bases and J by 6 bases, with 14 bases between. This CDR3 is CSVRTPTAEQYF. As DNA, the CDR3 is TGCAGCGTTCGAACCCCCACTGCCGAGCAGTACTTC.

This clone was seen a few times. This sequence joins TRBV6-6 and TRBJ1-4; D gene unclear. Trimming took 0 bases from V and 7 from J, leaving 6 bases between them. Germline lookup yields CDR1 MNHNY and CDR2 SVGAGI (reference sequence). The CDR3 has 13 amino acids. Here the CDR3 DNA reads TGTGCCAGCAGTTACTCGTATGGTGAAAAACTGTTTTTT. It encodes CASSYSYGEKLFF.